A selection of T cell receptor beta chains follows, all from one sample in a study of blood T cell repertoires in COVID-19. The repertoire was sequenced with immunoSEQ multiplex PCR; TCRdb's copy has only in-frame clones and lacks some. The table lists roughly 80,000 clones, 82% of them singletons. Sequences were obtained from peripheral blood. These receptors all come from an elderly man with acute or convalescent COVID-19. CDR3s include the opening cysteine and the closing phenylalanine or tryptophan. The D gene is left open where the match is weak. For some rows the clone size is stated as once, few or many, or as a class when expanded; others skip it.

TRBJ1-4,TRBD1,TRBV5-1,15,-,TGCGCCAGCAGCGCGACGGGACAGCCTAATGAAAAACTGTTTTTT,CASSATGQPNEKLFF
TRBJ2-7,-,TRBV9,13,-,TGTGCCAGCAGCGCGGACTGGGCCTACGAGCAGTACTTC,CASSADWAYEQYF
TRBJ1-1,-,TRBV30,13,once,TGTGCCTGGAGGAGGACAGCGAACACTGAAGCTTTCTTT,CAWRRTANTEAFF
TRBJ1-1,TRBD1,TRBV5-5,15,-,TGTGCCAGCAGCCTCAGGGGGCTAGGGAACACTGAAGCTTTCTTT,CASSLRGLGNTEAFF
TRBJ2-7,-,TRBV5-1,15,-,TGCGCCAGCAGCCTACCCCGGGAACCTACTGATGAGCAGTACTTC,CASSLPREPTDEQYF
TRBJ2-3,TRBD1,TRBV5-1,14,-,TGCGCCAGCAGCTCCGGGACAGGGTCGGATACGCAGTATTTT,CASSSGTGSDTQYF
TRBJ2-2,-,TRBV9,13,-,TGTGCCAGCAGCGTAGTTTCGGGAGGGGAGCTGTTTTTT,CASSVVSGGELFF
TRBJ1-6,-,TRBV27,21,-,TGTGCCAGCAAACTTTACCAGTTAGGAACTGGGGGGAGCTCCTATAATTCACCCCTCCACTTT,CASKLYQLGTGGSSYNSPLHF
TRBJ2-7,TRBD2,TRBV6-1,16,once,TGTGCCAGCAGTGTTCCCCTGGCTAGCGGGTTATCCGAGCAGTACTTC,CASSVPLASGLSEQYF
TRBJ1-6,-,TRBV10-2,15,-,TGCGCCAGCAGAGATAACAGGGTTGATAATTCACCCCTCCACTTT,CASRDNRVDNSPLHF